This passage covers 23 T cell receptor beta chains from one sample sequenced in a study of OX40 agonist ivuxolimab in advanced cancers. Clones were sequenced by immunoSEQ multiplex PCR, and TCRdb holds only the in-frame ones, with some missing. Here the sample spans approximately 76,000 clones, about 92% being singletons. The material sequenced was CD4+ or CD8+ T cells sorted from blood, taken in a trial of the OX40 agonist ivuxolimab. The receptor set was obtained from an adult with an advanced solid tumor such as melanoma, head and neck, liver or kidney cancer.

The chain recombines TRBV11-2 with TRBJ1-2, with D maybe TRBD1 (5 bases). Germline values: CDR1 SGHAT, CDR2 FQNNGV. CDR3 length: 15 amino acids. Trimming took 4 bases from V and 8 from J, leaving 20 bases between them. The CDR3 nucleotides read TGTGCCAGCAGCTCCGGACCGGAAACGAGGGGCGGCTACACCTTC. Encoded protein: CASSSGPETRGGYTF.

V is TRBV7-6 and J is TRBJ2-7; maybe TRBD1 (5 bases). V was clipped by 1 base and J by 3 bases, with 10 bases between them. Germline lookup yields CDR1 SGHVS and CDR2 FNYEAQ. This CDR3 has 14 amino acids. The CDR3 DNA reads as TGTGCCAGCAGCTTAGGGGGCCGTGTCTACGAGCAGTACTTC. Translated: CASSLGGRVYEQYF.

The chain recombines TRBV27 with TRBJ2-1; TRBD1 might be the D (6 bases). From germline, CDR1 is MNHEY and CDR2 SMNVEV (reference sequence). V lost 5 bases to trimming and J lost 7 bases, with 18 bases between them. CDR3 length equals 15 residues. The CDR3 DNA reads TGTGCCAGCAGTCTAGTGGCAGGGGCGGTTAATGAGCAGTTCTTC. Protein product: CASSLVAGAVNEQFF.

The chain combines TRBV14 with TRBJ1-1, with 7 nucleotides matching TRBD1. The CDR3 has 16 residues. The ends lost 0 bases at V and 4 bases at J; junction bases unmatched: 8. Germline V CDR1 and CDR2: SGHDN, FVKESK. This CDR3 reads CASSQEGGEGITEAFF. Here the CDR3 DNA reads TGTGCCAGCAGCCAAGAAGGGGGCGAAGGTATCACTGAAGCTTTCTTT.

The chain couples TRBV29-1 to TRBJ1-1; no firm D call. Germline CDR1 is SQVTM and CDR2 is ANQGSEA. Trimming took 6 bases from V and 4 from J, leaving 15 bases between them. CDR3 size: 13 residues. This CDR3 reads CSVGIRDGTEAFF. The CDR3 DNA follows: TGCAGCGTGGGTATAAGGGATGGCACTGAAGCTTTCTTT.

The V call is TRBV11-2, the J call TRBJ2-7, with TRBD2 identical over 7 bases. J lost 2 bases, V lost 5 bases, and 9 bases had no gene match. This CDR3 has 15 residues. The V gene's germline CDR1 is SGHAT and CDR2 FQNNGV. CDR3 DNA: TGTGCCAGCAGCCCTTTTCGGGGGGAAGCCTACGAGCAGTACTTC. Translated, it gives CASSPFRGEAYEQYF.

This chain links TRBV20-1 with TRBJ2-3; no firm D call. Trimming stripped 2 bases from V and 5 bases from J, with 5 bases between. Germline values: CDR1 DFQATT, CDR2 SNEGSKA (reference sequence). This CDR3 is built from 11 residues. CDR3 nucleotides: TGCAGTGCTAGAACTCAAGATACGCAGTATTTT. It yields the protein CSARTQDTQYF.

The chain uses TRBV6-5 and TRBJ1-1, with D possibly TRBD1 on 6 matching bases. V shed 1 base and J shed 2 bases, with 14 bases lying between them. Germline V gene lookup returns CDR1 MNHEY and CDR2 SVGAGI. The CDR3 has 16 residues. The CDR3 is CASSYLRGAVNTEAFF. CDR3 in DNA: TGTGCCAGCAGTTACTTGAGGGGGGCAGTAAACACTGAAGCTTTCTTT.

The V gene is TRBV10-1, the J gene TRBJ1-2; perhaps TRBD1 as D (6 bases). Germline assignment: CDR1 WNHNN and CDR2 SYGVQD (reference sequence). This CDR3 has 16 amino acids. The germline V and J ends were trimmed by 4 bases and 1 base, with 16 bases remaining between them. The CDR3 coding sequence is TGCGCCAGCAGTGCGAACTCGGACAGATATAACTATGGCTACACCTTC. Its translation is CASSANSDRYNYGYTF.

Written as DNA, the CDR3 is TGTGCCAGCAGCTTAGAACTAGCGGGGGGGCAAATCTACGAGCAGTACTTC. Its translation: CASSLELAGGQIYEQYF. This chain connects TRBV11-2 to TRBJ2-7; 13 bases map to TRBD2. The V and J ends lost 0 bases and 3 bases, in that order; junction bases with no gene match: 5. The CDR3 has 17 residues. Germline V gives CDR1 SGHAT, CDR2 FQNNGV.

The J gene is TRBJ1-1, the V gene TRBV19, with D possibly being TRBD1 (5 bases). This CDR3 contains 14 residues. Trimming removed 6 bases at V and 1 base at J, with 12 bases between. Germline V gives CDR1 LNHDA, CDR2 SQIVND (reference sequence). The CDR3 nucleotides are TGTGCCAGTAGCATTACTCAGGGGAACACTGAAGCTTTCTTT. Translated, it gives CASSITQGNTEAFF. Combining the CDR3 with reference TRBV19 and TRBJ1-1 gives the whole variable domain DGGITQSPKYLFRKEGQNVTLSCEQNLNHDAMYWYRQDPGQGLRLIYYSQIVNDFQKGDIAEGYSVSREKKESFPLTVTSAQKNPTAFYLCASSITQGNTEAFFGQGTRLTVV.

J is TRBJ1-2 and V is TRBV6-1; TRBD1 agrees at 9 bases. V was pared by 7 bases and J by 6 bases, with 9 bases of the junction left unmatched. This CDR3 region has 14 residues. In germline, CDR1 is MNHNS, CDR2 SASEGT. The CDR3 bases are TGTGCCAGCATTTATACCGGGACAGGGAATGGCTACACCTTC. Translation gives CASIYTGTGNGYTF.

CDR3 nucleotides: TGTGCCAGCAGTACAGCGGTGAACACCGGGGAGCTGTTTTTT. It translates to CASSTAVNTGELFF. The chain combines TRBV6-4 with TRBJ2-2; TRBD2 might be the D (5 bases). The germline V and J ends were trimmed by 5 bases and 1 base, with 8 bases remaining between them. Germline V CDR1 and CDR2: MRHNA, SNTAGT. This CDR3 contains 14 residues.

The chain couples TRBV25-1 to TRBJ2-5; the D is unclear. V was pared by 3 bases and J by 7 bases, with 6 bases between. Germline CDR1 and CDR2: MGHDK and SYGVNS. This CDR3 contains 11 residues. CDR3 DNA: TGTGCCAGCAGTGACAGTGGGACCCAGTACTTC. Amino acids: CASSDSGTQYF.

Details on this clone: This CDR3 is also generated by other DNA sequences in the sample. This chain joins TRBV9 and TRBJ2-5, with D unclear. Germline CDR1 SGDLS, CDR2 YYNGEE. The CDR3 is made up of 15 amino acids. Trimming stripped 0 bases from V and 1 base from J, with 10 bases between. This chain's CDR3 is CASSVGGSTQETQYF. The CDR3 nucleotides are TGTGCCAGCAGCGTAGGGGGATCAACCCAAGAGACCCAGTACTTC.

This rearrangement joins TRBV4-3 to TRBJ1-3, with no clear D. Germline CDR1 is LGHNA and CDR2 is YSLEER. The CDR3 is 16 residues long. Trimming removed 0 bases at V and 3 bases at J, with 12 bases between. The DNA of the CDR3 is TGCGCCAGCAGCCAAGATCTGGAGGGAAATGGAAACACCATATATTTT. It yields the protein CASSQDLEGNGNTIYF.

V usage is TRBV28 and J usage is TRBJ1-1, with D perhaps TRBD1 (6 bases). CDR3 size: 15 residues. Germline V CDR1 and CDR2: MDHEN, SYDVKM. V was pared by 4 bases and J by 2 bases, with 14 bases between. The DNA for the CDR3 is TGTGCCAGCAGTTCTCGAGGGGGGGGAAACACTGAAGCTTTCTTT. Its protein product is CASSSRGGGNTEAFF.

The CDR3 DNA is TGCGCCAGCAGCTTGGGAGACAGGGAGAACACCGGGGAGCTGTTTTTT. Translated: CASSLGDRENTGELFF. The chain joins TRBV5-1 to TRBJ2-2, with 7 positions matching TRBD1. From germline, CDR1 is SGHRS and CDR2 YFSETQ. With V trimmed by 0 bases and J by 1 base, 3 bases remained unmatched. CDR3 size: 16 residues.

V usage is TRBV7-6 and J usage is TRBJ2-7; D might be TRBD1 or TRBD2, each matching 6 bases. Germline V gives CDR1 SGHVS, CDR2 FNYEAQ. Trimming cost V 3 bases and J 6 bases, with 15 bases left between them. The CDR3 extends over 14 amino acids. The CDR3: CASSFGQGTSEQYF. Written as DNA, the CDR3 is TGTGCCAGCAGCTTTGGGCAGGGGACTTCCGAGCAGTACTTC.

This clone was detected a few times. The rearrangement uses TRBV15 and TRBJ2-7, with 8 bases lining up with TRBD1. With V trimmed by 5 bases and J by 4 bases, 10 bases remained unmatched. This CDR3 is built from 15 residues. Germline V CDR1 and CDR2: LNHNV, YYDKDF (reference sequence). Here the CDR3 reads CATSDAGQGKYEQYF. Here the CDR3 DNA reads TGTGCCACCAGCGATGCAGGACAGGGAAAGTACGAGCAGTACTTC.

The genes are TRBV19 and TRBJ1-2; D gene unclear. CDR1 and CDR2 from the germline V gene are LNHDA and SQIVND (reference sequence). V was clipped by 3 bases and J by 0 bases, with 11 bases between them. This CDR3 is 15 amino acids long. The CDR3 DNA is TGTGCCAGTAGTATTAAGGTGTTAGCTAACTATGGCTACACCTTC. As protein: CASSIKVLANYGYTF.

The chain has TRBV5-1 and TRBJ2-5, with 9 bases aligning to TRBD2. In germline, CDR1 is SGHRS, CDR2 YFSETQ. With 4 bases clipped from V and 6 bases from J, the junction kept 10 bases outside the gene matches. This CDR3 contains 15 residues. CDR3 DNA sequence: TGCGCCAGCAGCCCGAGACTAGCGGAAGGGAAGACCCAGTACTTC. Translating gives CASSPRLAEGKTQYF.

The rearrangement links TRBV2 to TRBJ2-5; 7 bases match TRBD2. V dropped 3 bases and J dropped 1; count of bases not matched to a gene: 11. Germline CDR1 reads SNHLY; CDR2 reads FYNNEI. The CDR3 is 17 residues long. The CDR3 loop reads CASSDQRGSGSQETQYF. The CDR3 nucleotides read TGTGCCAGCAGTGATCAACGGGGTAGCGGGTCCCAAGAGACCCAGTACTTC.